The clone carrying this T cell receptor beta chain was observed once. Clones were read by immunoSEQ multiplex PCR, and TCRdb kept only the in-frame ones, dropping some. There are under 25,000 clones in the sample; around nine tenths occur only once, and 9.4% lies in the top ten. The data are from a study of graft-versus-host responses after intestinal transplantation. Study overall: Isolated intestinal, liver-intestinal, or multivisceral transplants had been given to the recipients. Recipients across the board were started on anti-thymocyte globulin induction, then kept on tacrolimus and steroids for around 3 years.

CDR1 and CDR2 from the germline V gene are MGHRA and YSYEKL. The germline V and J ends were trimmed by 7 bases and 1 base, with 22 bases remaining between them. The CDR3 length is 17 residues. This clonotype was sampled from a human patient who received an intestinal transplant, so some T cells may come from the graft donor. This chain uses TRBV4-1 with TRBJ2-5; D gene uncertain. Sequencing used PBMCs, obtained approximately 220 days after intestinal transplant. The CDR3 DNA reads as TGCGCCAGCATAGCAACGCGGTATCGCAAGGGCCAAGAGACCCAGTACTTC. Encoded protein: CASIATRYRKGQETQYF.